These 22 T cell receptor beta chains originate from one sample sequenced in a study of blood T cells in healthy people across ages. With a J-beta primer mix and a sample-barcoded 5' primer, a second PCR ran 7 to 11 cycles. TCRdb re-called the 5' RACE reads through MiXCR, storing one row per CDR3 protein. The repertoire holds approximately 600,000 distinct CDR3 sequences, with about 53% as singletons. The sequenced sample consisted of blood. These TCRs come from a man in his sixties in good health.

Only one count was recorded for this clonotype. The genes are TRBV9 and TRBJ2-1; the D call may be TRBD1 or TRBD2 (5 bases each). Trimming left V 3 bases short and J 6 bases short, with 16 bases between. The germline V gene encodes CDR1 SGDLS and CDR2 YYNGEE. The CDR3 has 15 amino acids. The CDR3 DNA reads TGTGCCAGCAGCGGAGGGGCGAGGTTGGGCAATGAGCAGTTCTTC. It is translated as CASSGGARLGNEQFF.

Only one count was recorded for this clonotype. The CDR3 sequence is CAITQGDSFYGYTF. DNA of the CDR3: TGTGCCATCACACAGGGTGACTCCTTCTATGGCTACACCTTC. V is TRBV28 and J is TRBJ1-2; D may be TRBD1 (6 bases). V was trimmed by 10 bases and J by 4 bases, leaving 19 bases between them. Per germline, CDR1 MDHEN and CDR2 SYDVKM. The CDR3 sequence is 14 residues long.

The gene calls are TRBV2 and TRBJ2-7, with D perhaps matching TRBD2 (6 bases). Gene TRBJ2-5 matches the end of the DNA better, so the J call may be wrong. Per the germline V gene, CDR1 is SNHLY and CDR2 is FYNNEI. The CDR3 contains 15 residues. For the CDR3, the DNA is TGTGCCAGCAGTCTGAGGAGGGGACCTACAGAGACCCAGTACTTC. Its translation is CASSLRRGPTETQYF.

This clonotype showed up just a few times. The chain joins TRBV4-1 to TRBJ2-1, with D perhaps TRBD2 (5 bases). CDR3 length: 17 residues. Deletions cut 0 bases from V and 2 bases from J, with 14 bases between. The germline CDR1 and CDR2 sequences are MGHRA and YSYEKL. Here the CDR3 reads CASSQDRREGPYNEQFF. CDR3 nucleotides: TGCGCCAGCAGCCAAGATCGTCGGGAAGGTCCCTACAATGAGCAGTTCTTC.

CDR3 DNA: TGTGCCAGCAGTGAGGTTTCCGGAAACTATGGCTACACCTTC. It translates to CASSEVSGNYGYTF. The rearrangement links TRBV2 to TRBJ1-2, with unresolved D. CDR1 is SNHLY and CDR2 is FYNNEI in the germline V gene. CDR3 length: 14 residues. With 3 bases removed from V and 2 bases from J, the gap between germline ends came to 10 bases.

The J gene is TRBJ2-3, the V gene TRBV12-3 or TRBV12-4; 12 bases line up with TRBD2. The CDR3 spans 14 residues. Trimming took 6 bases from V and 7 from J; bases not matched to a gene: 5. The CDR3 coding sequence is TGTGCCAGCAGCAGACTAGCGGGGGAGAATACGCAGTATTTT. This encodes CASSRLAGENTQYF.

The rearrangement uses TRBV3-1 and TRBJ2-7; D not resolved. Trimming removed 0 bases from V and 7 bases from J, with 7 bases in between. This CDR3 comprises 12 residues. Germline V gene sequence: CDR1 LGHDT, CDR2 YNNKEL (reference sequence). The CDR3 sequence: CASSQDYNEQYF. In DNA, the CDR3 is TGTGCCAGCAGCCAAGACTACAATGAGCAGTACTTC.

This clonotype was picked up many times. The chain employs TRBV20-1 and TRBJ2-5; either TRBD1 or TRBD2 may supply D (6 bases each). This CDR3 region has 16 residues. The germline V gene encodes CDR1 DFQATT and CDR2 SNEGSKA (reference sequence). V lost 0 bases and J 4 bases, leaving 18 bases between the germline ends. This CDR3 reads CSARESRGAYGETQYF. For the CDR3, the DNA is TGCAGTGCTAGAGAGAGTAGGGGGGCCTACGGAGAGACCCAGTACTTC.

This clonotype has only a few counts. CDR3: CASSPGQGFLREQYF. DNA of the CDR3: TGTGCCAGCAGTCCGGGACAGGGATTCCTTCGCGAGCAGTACTTC. The J gene is TRBJ2-7, the V gene TRBV5-4; 9 bases are shared with TRBD1. The CDR3 has 15 amino acids. V was clipped by 5 bases and J by 6 bases; unmatched bases: 12. Germline loops: CDR1 SGHNT, CDR2 YYREEE (reference sequence).

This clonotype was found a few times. The CDR3 loop reads CASSQELGIYEQYF. DNA of the CDR3: TGTGCCAGCAGCCAGGAACTAGGGATCTACGAGCAGTACTTC. V gene TRBV4-2 combines with J gene TRBJ2-7, with a weak D call TRBD2 (5 bases). Trimming shortened V by 3 bases and J by 3 bases, and 12 bases separated the two germline ends. Germline V CDR1 and CDR2: LGHNA, YNFKEQ. The CDR3 contains 14 residues.

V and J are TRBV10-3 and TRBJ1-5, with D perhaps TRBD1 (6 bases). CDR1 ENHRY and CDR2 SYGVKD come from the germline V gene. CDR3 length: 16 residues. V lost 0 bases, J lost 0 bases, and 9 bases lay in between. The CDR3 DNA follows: TGTGCCATCAGTGAGTCGGGCAGGGGTAGCAATCAGCCCCAGCATTTT. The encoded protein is CAISESGRGSNQPQHF.

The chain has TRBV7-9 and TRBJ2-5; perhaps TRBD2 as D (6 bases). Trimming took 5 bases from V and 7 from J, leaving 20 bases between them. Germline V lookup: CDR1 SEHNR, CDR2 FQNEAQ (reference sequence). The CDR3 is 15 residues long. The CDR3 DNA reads TGTGCCAGCAGCCCCCCGGCTGGGGGAGGTGTGACCCAGTACTTC. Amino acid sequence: CASSPPAGGGVTQYF. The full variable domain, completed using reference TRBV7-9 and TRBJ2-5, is DTGVSQNPRHKITKRGQNVTFRCDPISEHNRLYWYRQTLGQGPEFLTYFQNEAQLEKSRLLSDRFSAERPKGSFSTLEIQRTEQGDSAMYLCASSPPAGGGVTQYFGPGTRLLVL.

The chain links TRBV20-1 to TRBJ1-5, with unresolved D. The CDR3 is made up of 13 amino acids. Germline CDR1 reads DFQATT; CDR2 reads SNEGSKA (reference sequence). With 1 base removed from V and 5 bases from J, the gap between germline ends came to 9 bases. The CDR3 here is CSARGSEDQPQHF. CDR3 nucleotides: TGCAGTGCTAGAGGTTCGGAGGATCAGCCCCAGCATTTT.

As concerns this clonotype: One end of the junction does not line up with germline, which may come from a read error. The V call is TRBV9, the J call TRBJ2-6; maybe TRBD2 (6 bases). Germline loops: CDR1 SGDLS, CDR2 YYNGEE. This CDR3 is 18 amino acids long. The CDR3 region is CASSVRVRGSSGANILTF. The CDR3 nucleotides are TGTGCCAGCAGCGTAAGGGTTCGGGGGAGTTCTGGGGCCAACATCCTGACTTTC.

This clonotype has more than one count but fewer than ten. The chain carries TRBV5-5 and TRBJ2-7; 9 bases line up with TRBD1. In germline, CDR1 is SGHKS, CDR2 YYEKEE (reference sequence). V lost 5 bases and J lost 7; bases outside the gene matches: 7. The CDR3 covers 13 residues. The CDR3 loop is CASRAQGAGEQYF. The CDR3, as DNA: TGTGCCAGCAGGGCACAGGGGGCTGGTGAGCAGTACTTC.

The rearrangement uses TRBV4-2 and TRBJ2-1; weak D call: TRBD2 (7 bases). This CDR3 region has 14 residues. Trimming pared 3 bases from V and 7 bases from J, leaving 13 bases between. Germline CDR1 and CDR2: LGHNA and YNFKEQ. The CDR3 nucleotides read TGTGCCAGCAGCCAGAGGGAGGGGGGGAATGAGCAGTTCTTC. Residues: CASSQREGGNEQFF.

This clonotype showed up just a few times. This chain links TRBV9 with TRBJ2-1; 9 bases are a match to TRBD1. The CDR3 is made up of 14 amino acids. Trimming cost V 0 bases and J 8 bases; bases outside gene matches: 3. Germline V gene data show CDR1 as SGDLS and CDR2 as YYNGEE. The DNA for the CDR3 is TGTGCCAGCAGCGTAGAGGGACAGGGCGATGAGCAGTTCTTC. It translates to CASSVEGQGDEQFF.

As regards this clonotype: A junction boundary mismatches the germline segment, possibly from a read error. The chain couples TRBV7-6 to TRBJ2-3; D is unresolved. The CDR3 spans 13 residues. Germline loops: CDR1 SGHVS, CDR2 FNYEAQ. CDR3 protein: CAGSPFSGDTQYF. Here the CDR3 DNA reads TGTGCCGGCAGCCCCTTCTCGGGAGATACGCAGTATTTT.

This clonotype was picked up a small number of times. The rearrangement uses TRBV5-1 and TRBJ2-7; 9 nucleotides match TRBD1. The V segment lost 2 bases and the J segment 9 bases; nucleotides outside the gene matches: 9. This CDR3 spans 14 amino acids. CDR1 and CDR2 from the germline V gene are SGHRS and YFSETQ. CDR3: CASSFGGQGGVQYF. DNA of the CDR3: TGCGCCAGCAGCTTTGGGGGACAGGGTGGAGTGCAGTACTTC.

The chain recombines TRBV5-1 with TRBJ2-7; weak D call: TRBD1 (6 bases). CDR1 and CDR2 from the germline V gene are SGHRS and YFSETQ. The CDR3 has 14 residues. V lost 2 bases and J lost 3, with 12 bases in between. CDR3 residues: CASSFRQADYEQYF. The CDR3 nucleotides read TGCGCCAGCAGCTTCCGACAGGCCGACTACGAGCAGTACTTC.

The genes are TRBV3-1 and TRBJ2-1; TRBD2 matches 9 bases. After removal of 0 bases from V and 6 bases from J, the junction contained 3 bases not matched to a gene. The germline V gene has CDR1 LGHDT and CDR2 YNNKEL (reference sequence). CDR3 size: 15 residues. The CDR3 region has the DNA TGTGCCAGCAGCCAAGACGGACTAGCGATCAATGAGCAGTTCTTC. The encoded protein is CASSQDGLAINEQFF.

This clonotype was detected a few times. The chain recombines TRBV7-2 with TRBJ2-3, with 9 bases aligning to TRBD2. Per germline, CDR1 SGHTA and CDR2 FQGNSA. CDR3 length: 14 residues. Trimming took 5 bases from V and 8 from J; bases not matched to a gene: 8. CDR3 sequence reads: CASSPGTSTATQYF. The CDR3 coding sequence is TGTGCCAGCAGCCCTGGGACTAGCACCGCTACGCAGTATTTT. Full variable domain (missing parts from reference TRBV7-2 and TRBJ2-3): GAGVSQSPSNKVTEKGKDVELRCDPISGHTALYWYRQSLGQGLEFLIYFQGNSAPDKSGLPSDRFSAERTGGSVSTLTIQRTQQEDSAVYLCASSPGTSTATQYFGPGTRLTVL.